A selection of T cell receptor beta chains follows, all from one sample in a study of blood T cell repertoires in COVID-19. Assay used: immunoSEQ multiplex PCR; TCRdb lists only in-frame clones, some missing. The table has about 330,000 clones, over 80% seen once. Material: peripheral blood. The receptor source for this set is a man aged 30-40 years with COVID-19, enrolled during active disease. CDR3s include the opening cysteine and the closing phenylalanine or tryptophan. Fields, in order: clone size, J gene, D gene, V gene, CDR3 protein, CDR3 DNA. D genes are given only for firm matches. The size entry is marked missing in some rows and otherwise reads once, few, many or a size class.

-	TRBJ2-5	TRBD2	TRBV7-9	CASSLESGSVETQYF	TGTGCCAGCAGCTTAGAGAGCGGGAGCGTAGAGACCCAGTACTTC
-	TRBJ2-7	-	TRBV27	CASTPRQGLSSYEQYF	TGTGCCAGCACCCCTCGCCAGGGACTGAGCTCCTACGAGCAGTACTTC
-	TRBJ1-1	-	TRBV24-1	CATSDFYGEAFF	TGTGCCACCAGTGATTTTTACGGTGAAGCTTTCTTT
-	TRBJ2-2	TRBD1	TRBV5-1	CASSFSGGPGNTGELFF	TGCGCCAGCAGCTTTTCAGGGGGACCGGGGAACACCGGGGAGCTGTTTTTT
-	TRBJ2-7	-	TRBV28	CASSLYLQGYDEQYF	TGTGCCAGCAGTTTATACTTACAGGGCTACGACGAGCAGTACTTC
once	TRBJ1-1	-	TRBV27	CASSLAGVTEAFF	TGTGCCAGCAGTTTGGCAGGGGTCACTGAAGCTTTCTTT
once	TRBJ1-6	-	TRBV7-9	CASSLESGAGSPLHF	TGTGCCAGCAGCTTAGAATCAGGGGCCGGTTCACCCCTCCACTTT
-	TRBJ1-1	-	TRBV11-3	CASSFHDSTEAFF	TGTGCCAGCAGCTTCCACGACAGCACTGAAGCTTTCTTT
-	TRBJ2-2	-	TRBV5-4	CASSLARNTGELFF	TGTGCCAGCAGCTTGGCCAGGAACACCGGGGAGCTGTTTTTT
-	TRBJ1-5	-	TRBV7-9	CASSLAGGANQPQHF	TGTGCCAGCAGCTTAGCAGGAGGGGCCAATCAGCCCCAGCATTTT
once	TRBJ2-5	-	TRBV24-1	CATSDFGDRKQETQYF	TGTGCCACCAGTGATTTTGGAGACAGAAAACAAGAGACCCAGTACTTC
-	TRBJ2-3	-	TRBV10-3	CAISVGGLATDTQYF	TGTGCCATCAGTGTGGGGGGGCTTGCCACAGATACGCAGTATTTT
-	TRBJ2-7	TRBD2	TRBV2	CASRRLAGAYEQYF	TGTGCCAGCAGGAGACTAGCGGGGGCCTACGAGCAGTACTTC
-	TRBJ2-1	TRBD2	TRBV11-3	CASRGGEREGSNEQFF	TGTGCCAGCAGGGGCGGGGAGCGGGAGGGGAGCAATGAGCAGTTCTTC
few	TRBJ2-2	TRBD2	TRBV9	CASSAVAGEGTGELFF	TGTGCCAGCAGCGCTGTAGCGGGAGAGGGCACCGGGGAGCTGTTTTTT
-	TRBJ2-3	TRBD1	TRBV5-1	CASSPTGQGRSTDTQYF	TGCGCCAGCAGCCCTACAGGACAGGGTCGAAGCACAGATACGCAGTATTTT
-	TRBJ1-1	TRBD1	TRBV10-2	CASSETIPGQGAPNTEAFF	TGCGCCAGCAGTGAGACCATACCGGGACAGGGGGCCCCGAACACTGAAGCTTTCTTT
-	TRBJ1-2	TRBD1	TRBV5-1	CASRLMTGVDYGYTF	TGCGCCAGCAGATTAATGACAGGGGTCGACTATGGCTACACCTTC
-	TRBJ2-3	-	TRBV5-8	CASSPTGSWGTDTQYF	TGTGCCAGCAGCCCAACAGGTTCTTGGGGCACAGATACGCAGTATTTT
-	TRBJ2-7	TRBD2	TRBV19	CASSIAFTPAGTISYEQYF	TGTGCCAGTAGTATTGCGTTCACCCCAGCCGGGACTATTTCTTACGAGCAGTACTTC
-	TRBJ2-7	-	TRBV28	CASSFGGQGFDEQYF	TGTGCCAGCAGTTTCGGGGGGCAGGGTTTTGACGAGCAGTACTTC
-	TRBJ2-2	TRBD1	TRBV19	CASSMGPGQGYTGELFF	TGTGCCAGTAGTATGGGGCCGGGACAGGGCTACACCGGGGAGCTGTTTTTT
-	TRBJ1-1	TRBD1	TRBV28	CASSLGGQGWTEAFF	TGTGCCAGCAGTTTAGGGGGACAGGGCTGGACTGAAGCTTTCTTT
-	TRBJ1-3	TRBD1	TRBV28	CASSGDSRGRNTIYF	TGTGCCAGCAGTGGGGACAGCAGGGGACGAAACACCATATATTTT
-	TRBJ2-2	-	TRBV6-5	CASSQYQGPGGELFF	TGTGCCAGCAGTCAATATCAGGGGCCGGGCGGGGAGCTGTTTTTT
-	TRBJ1-1	TRBD1	TRBV19	CASSMGQGDVFAFNEVGAFF	TGTGCCAGTAGTATGGGACAGGGGGATGTCTTTGCTTTTAACGAAGTGGGAGCTTTCTTT
-	TRBJ2-3	TRBD2	TRBV5-1	CASRYGLAGVDTQYF	TGCGCCAGCAGGTACGGACTAGCGGGAGTTGATACGCAGTATTTT
-	TRBJ1-1	-	TRBV11-2	CASSHRWGTEAFF	TGTGCCAGCAGCCACAGGTGGGGCACTGAAGCTTTCTTT
-	TRBJ2-7	TRBD1	TRBV23-1	CASSRGQPSSYEQYF	TGCGCCAGCAGTCGGGGACAGCCTAGCTCCTACGAGCAGTACTTC
-	TRBJ2-1	-	TRBV5-1	CASSLRPGNEQFF	TGCGCCAGCAGCTTGAGGCCGGGCAATGAGCAGTTCTTC
-	TRBJ2-3	TRBD1	TRBV7-3	CASSLEGQGRDTQYF	TGTGCCAGCAGCTTAGAGGGACAGGGGCGTGATACGCAGTATTTT
-	TRBJ2-1	-	TRBV7-2	CASSLVRENEQFF	TGTGCCAGCAGCTTAGTCCGGGAGAATGAGCAGTTCTTC
once	TRBJ2-7	TRBD2	TRBV28	CASSPPGGLAGEQYF	TGTGCCAGCAGTCCTCCCGGTGGACTAGCGGGGGAGCAGTACTTC
few	TRBJ2-7	TRBD2	TRBV13	CASSSYSGTSVSYEQYF	TGTGCCAGCAGTTCCTATTCCGGGACTAGCGTGTCCTACGAGCAGTACTTC
-	TRBJ2-3	-	TRBV19	CASNLGGRIDTQYF	TGTGCCAGTAACCTCGGGGGGCGCATAGATACGCAGTATTTT
-	TRBJ2-5	-	TRBV7-3	CASSLTGRGVGETQYF	TGTGCCAGCAGCTTAACGGGTCGGGGTGTAGGGGAGACCCAGTACTTC
-	TRBJ2-3	TRBD2	TRBV10-1	CASSDTSGRWTDTQYF	TGCGCCAGCAGTGACACTAGCGGGCGATGGACAGATACGCAGTATTTT
-	TRBJ2-7	-	TRBV11-2	CASSPRGLFQQYF	TGTGCCAGCAGCCCTAGGGGCCTCTTCCAGCAGTACTTC
once	TRBJ1-1	TRBD1	TRBV9	CASSAGQAPFMNTEAFF	TGTGCCAGCAGCGCGGGACAGGCCCCCTTCATGAACACTGAAGCTTTCTTT
-	TRBJ1-6	-	TRBV25-1	CASSEWRPGRYNSPLHF	TGTGCCAGCAGTGAATGGCGCCCGGGGAGGTATAATTCACCCCTCCACTTT
-	TRBJ1-1	-	TRBV5-1	CASSLILPKEDTEAFF	TGCGCCAGCAGCTTGATATTACCGAAAGAGGACACTGAAGCTTTCTTT
-	TRBJ1-6	-	TRBV5-6	CASSGARRTDNSPLHF	TGTGCCAGCAGCGGGGCTCGCAGGACAGATAATTCACCCCTCCACTTT
-	TRBJ1-2	-	TRBV6-2/TRBV6-3	CASSDEMGHTNYGYTF	TGTGCCAGCAGCGATGAGATGGGACACACTAACTATGGCTACACCTTC
-	TRBJ1-6	-	TRBV3-1/TRBV3-2	CASSQDPGAARSPLHF	TGTGCCAGCAGCCAAGATCCAGGGGCTGCGAGGTCACCCCTCCACTTT
-	TRBJ1-1	-	TRBV5-1	CASSLGANTEAFF	TGCGCCAGCAGCTTGGGGGCGAACACTGAAGCTTTCTTT
-	TRBJ2-1	TRBD2	TRBV14	CASSQERGSAPFF	TGTGCCAGCAGCCAAGAACGCGGGAGCGCTCCGTTCTTC
few	TRBJ1-2	-	TRBV7-9	CASSFGGRTNYGYTF	TGTGCCAGCAGCTTCGGGGGGCGGACCAACTATGGCTACACCTTC
-	TRBJ1-2	-	TRBV6-2/TRBV6-3	CASSSFRGGSYGYTF	TGTGCCAGCAGTTCCTTCCGTGGGGGGAGCTATGGCTACACCTTC
-	TRBJ1-6	-	TRBV28	CASSLPAVRSPLHF	TGTGCCAGCAGTTTACCCGCCGTGAGGTCACCCCTCCACTTT
-	TRBJ2-7	TRBD2	TRBV13	CASSSQLAGVSYEQYF	TGTGCCAGCAGTTCCCAATTAGCGGGGGTGTCCTACGAGCAGTACTTC